The clone carrying this T cell receptor (beta chain) was seen a few times. Its target is not known. This CDR3 spans 20 amino acids. CDR1 is LGHNA and CDR2 is YSLEER in the germline V gene. With V trimmed by 0 bases and J by 0 bases, 13 bases remained unmatched. TCRdb re-called the 5' RACE reads with MiXCR, one entry per CDR3 protein. The sample has approximately 240,000 distinct CDR3 sequences; around 15% are singletons. The entry originates in a study of T-cell memory formation after mild COVID-19. General study points: Contracting CD4+ clones sat mainly in CM and EM; CD8+ in EMRA. Later expanders leaned CD4+, whereas clones that contracted between day 15 and 85 were balanced CD4/CD8. That cross-reactive memory joined was suggested by some responding clones appearing in pre-infection memory.

The sample taken for sequencing was PBMCs or a T cell subset sorted from them (not recorded which). The chain carries TRBV4-3 and TRBJ2-4; TRBD1 agrees at 8 bases. The receptor was isolated from a man aged 18 to 29 who had mild COVID-19 (a few samples of this study predate the infection). Cell type and time point are not known. CDR3 protein: CASSQEALGVGQGAKNIQYF. The DNA of the CDR3 is TGCGCCAGCAGCCAAGAGGCACTGGGAGTAGGACAGGGAGCCAAAAACATTCAGTACTTC.